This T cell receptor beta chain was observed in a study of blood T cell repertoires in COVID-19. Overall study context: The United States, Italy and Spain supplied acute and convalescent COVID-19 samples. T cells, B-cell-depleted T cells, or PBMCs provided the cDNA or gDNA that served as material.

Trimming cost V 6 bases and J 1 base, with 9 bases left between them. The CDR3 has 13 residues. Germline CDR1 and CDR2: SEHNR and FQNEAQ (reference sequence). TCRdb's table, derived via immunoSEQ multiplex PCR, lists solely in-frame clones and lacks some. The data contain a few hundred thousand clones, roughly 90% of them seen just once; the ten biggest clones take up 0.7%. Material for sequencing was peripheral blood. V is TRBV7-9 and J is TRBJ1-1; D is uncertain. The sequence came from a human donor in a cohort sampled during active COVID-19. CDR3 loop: CASRAPENTEAFF. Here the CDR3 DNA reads TGTGCCAGCAGGGCCCCAGAGAACACTGAAGCTTTCTTT.